This TCR beta chain derives from a study of vaccination and CD4 T cells after COVID-19. Remarks on this clonotype: The target antigen is unknown.

CDR1 is DFQATT and CDR2 is SNEGSKA in the germline V gene (reference sequence). Trimming took off 6 bases at V and 4 bases at J, with 7 bases between the two ends. CDR3 length equals 12 residues. Sequence data for DNA of cultured CD4+ T cells were generated by the Oncomine TCR Beta short-read assay. TCRdb fed the PCR reads into MiXCR, producing one record per CDR3 protein. The sample contains more than 6,000 distinct CDR3 sequences, about a third of which appear only once. As for treatment: approximately 11-day PBMC culture with coronavirus spike peptide pools or control peptides (ViraFEST assay). Prior to the COVID-19 pandemic (2011-2018), the unexposed donor's CD4+ T cells were collected.

The material sequenced was CD4+ T cells from blood, cultured in vitro. This TCR was sampled from a human donor in good health. The chain is built from TRBV20-1 and TRBJ2-6; D gene uncertain. CDR3 in amino acids: CSAYKGANVLTF. The DNA of the CDR3 is TGCAGTGCCTATAAGGGGGCCAACGTCCTGACTTTC.